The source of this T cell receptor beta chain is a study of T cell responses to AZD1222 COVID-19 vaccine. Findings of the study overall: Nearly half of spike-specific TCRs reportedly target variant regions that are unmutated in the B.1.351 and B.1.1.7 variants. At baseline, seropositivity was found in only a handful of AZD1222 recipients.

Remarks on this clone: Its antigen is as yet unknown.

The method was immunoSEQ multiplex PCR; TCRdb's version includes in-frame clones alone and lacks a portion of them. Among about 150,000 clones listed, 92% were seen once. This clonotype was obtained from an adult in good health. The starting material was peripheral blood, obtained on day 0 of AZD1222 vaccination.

This CDR3 reads CATSDRTGTQETQYF. The CDR3 DNA follows: TGTGCCACCAGTGATCGGACAGGGACTCAAGAGACCCAGTACTTC. V usage is TRBV24-1 and J usage is TRBJ2-5; 8 bases map to TRBD1. The CDR3 extends over 15 amino acids. The V and J ends lost 3 bases and 2 bases, in that order; junction bases with no gene match: 4. The germline CDR1 and CDR2 sequences are KGHDR and SFDVKD.